This record concerns one T cell receptor (beta chain) sequence. Its antigen is unknown. Other DNA sequences from this sample encode an identical CDR3 as well. The sample originates from a study of shared clonotypes between healthy human individuals. Background on the study: Donors had three CD4 naive, three CD4 memory, two CD8 naive and one CD8 memory plate apiece.

Findings and limits, study-wide: Estimated richness values were generally larger in naive subsets than in memory subsets. Clonotype sharing among donors likely depends on sequencing depth.

CD45RO-negative CD8 cells positively selected for CCR7 made up the naive population, which excluded terminally differentiated effector memory CD45RA+ cells. The CDR3 has 14 amino acids. CDR1 is MNHEY and CDR2 is SMNVEV in the germline V gene (reference sequence). Deletions cut 3 bases from V and 0 bases from J, with 8 bases between. Using immunoSEQ multiplex PCR, the repertoire was profiled, and TCRdb retains in-frame clones only, with some absent. Altogether 1.5 million to 2.5 million clones are present, around 96% being singletons, with the ten largest covering 0.9% to 1.5%. V and J are TRBV27 and TRBJ1-1; D not certain. The specimen was naive CD8+ T cells sorted from blood. The sequence came from a young man in good health. The CDR3 loop is CASSLSGVNTEAFF. For the CDR3, the DNA is TGTGCCAGCAGTTTGAGTGGAGTGAACACTGAAGCTTTCTTT.